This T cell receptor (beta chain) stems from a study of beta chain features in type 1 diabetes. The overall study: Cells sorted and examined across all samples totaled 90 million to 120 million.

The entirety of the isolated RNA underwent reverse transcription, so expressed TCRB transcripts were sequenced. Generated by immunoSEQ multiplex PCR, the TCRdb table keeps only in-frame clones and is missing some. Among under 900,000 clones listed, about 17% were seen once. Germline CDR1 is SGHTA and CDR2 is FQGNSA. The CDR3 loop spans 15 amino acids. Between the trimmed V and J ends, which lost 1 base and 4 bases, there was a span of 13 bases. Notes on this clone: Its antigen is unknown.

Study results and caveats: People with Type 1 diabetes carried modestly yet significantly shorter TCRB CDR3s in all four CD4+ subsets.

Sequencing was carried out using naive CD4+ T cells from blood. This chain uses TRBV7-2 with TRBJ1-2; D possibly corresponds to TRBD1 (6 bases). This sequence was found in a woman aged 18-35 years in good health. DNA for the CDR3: TGTGCCAGCAGCTTAGGCACAGGGAACTCCTATGGCTACACCTTC. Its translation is CASSLGTGNSYGYTF.